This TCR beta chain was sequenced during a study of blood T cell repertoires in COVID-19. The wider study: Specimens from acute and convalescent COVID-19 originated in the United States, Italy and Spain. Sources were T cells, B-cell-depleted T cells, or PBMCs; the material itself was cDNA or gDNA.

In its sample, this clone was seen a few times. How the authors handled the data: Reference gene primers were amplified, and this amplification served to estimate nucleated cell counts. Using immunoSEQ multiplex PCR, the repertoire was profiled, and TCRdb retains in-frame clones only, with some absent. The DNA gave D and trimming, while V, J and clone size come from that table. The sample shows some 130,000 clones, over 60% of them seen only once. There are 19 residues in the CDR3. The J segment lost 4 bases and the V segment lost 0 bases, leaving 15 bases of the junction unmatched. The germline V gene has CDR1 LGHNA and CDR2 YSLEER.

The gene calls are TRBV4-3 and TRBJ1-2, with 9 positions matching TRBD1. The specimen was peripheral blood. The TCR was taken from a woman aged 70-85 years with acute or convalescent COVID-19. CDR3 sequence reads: CASSQDRTGAELARYGYTF. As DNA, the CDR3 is TGCGCCAGCAGCCAAGATCGGACAGGGGCAGAGCTGGCCCGCTATGGCTACACCTTC.